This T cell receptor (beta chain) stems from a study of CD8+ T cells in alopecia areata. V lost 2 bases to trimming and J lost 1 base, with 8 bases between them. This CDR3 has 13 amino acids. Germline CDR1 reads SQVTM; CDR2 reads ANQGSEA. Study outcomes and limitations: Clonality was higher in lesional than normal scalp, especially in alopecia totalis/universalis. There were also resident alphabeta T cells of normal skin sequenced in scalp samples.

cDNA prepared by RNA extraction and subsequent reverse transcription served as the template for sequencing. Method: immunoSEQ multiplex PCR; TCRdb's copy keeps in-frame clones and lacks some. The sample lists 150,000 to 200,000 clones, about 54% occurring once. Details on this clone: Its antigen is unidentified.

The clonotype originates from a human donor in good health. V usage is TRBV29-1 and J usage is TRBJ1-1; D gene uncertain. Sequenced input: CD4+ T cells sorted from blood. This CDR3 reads CSVENAGNTEAFF. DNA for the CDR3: TGCAGCGTTGAAAACGCCGGGAACACTGAAGCTTTCTTT.